This T cell receptor beta chain was recorded in a study of blood T cells in healthy people across ages (dated by TCRdb to between 2015 and 2016). Study-wide context: Template switching captured roughly one uniquely barcoded TCR beta cDNA molecule per two T cells in model experiments. The study measured age-related changes in TCR beta repertoire diversity using deep sequencing normalized with unique cDNA molecular identifiers. The donors were divided into four age groups: young (average around 15 years), middle-aged (about 40), aged (under 70) and long-lived (roughly 82). Donors of different ages were randomly distributed across sequencing lanes to avoid experimental bias. Two additional independent replicas of 1 million unique cDNA reads from the same blood draw were analyzed for two donors (one aged 18 to 30 and one aged 80 or older). What the study reported, not specific to this receptor: Bulk unsorted PBMC profiling prevented conclusive comparison of naive and antigen-experienced compartments. Estimates of total diversity based on one million sequenced T cells were considered lower bounds and underestimates. Because the CMV infection status of the donors was unknown, age-related changes in expanded clonotypes may potentially have been confounded. Compared with the aged group, the long-lived group had more naive CD4+ T cells, fewer expanded clones and increased TCR diversity, suggesting age selection. Observed TCR beta diversity correlated strongly with the percentage of naive T cells measured by flow cytometry. Observed TCR beta diversity per million T cells fell roughly linearly with age, and a significant reduction was already apparent by age around 40.

Library method: 5' RACE. TCRdb names Illumina HiSeq 2500 as the instrument used. A second PCR of roughly 7 to 11 cycles was performed with a sample-barcoded 5' primer and a J-beta primer mix. A unique molecular identifier was introduced onto each TCR beta cDNA molecule by a template-switch 5' adaptor carrying 12 random nucleotides. At least 2.5 million CDR3-containing paired-end reads were obtained from each sample. First-strand cDNA synthesis was performed from all RNA using the Mint cDNA synthesis kit, with priming by a TRBC-specific oligonucleotide. After uracil-DNA glycosylase treatment, a first 18-cycle PCR used universal primers M1SS and BC2_uni_R on all cDNA. Per the original workflow: Normalization of each sample was performed by random selection of 1 million high-quality reads, each carrying a distinct molecular identifier. Instead of being binned into consensus sequences, reads with shared molecular identifiers were discarded. MiTCR, run with a Q25 quality threshold and the strictest error-elimination algorithm, handled CDR3 identification, clonotype clustering and error correction. A nonparametric unseen species model using Euler transformation provided a lower-bound estimate of total TCR beta diversity. The raw public data were reprocessed by TCRdb itself: fastp quality trimming at Q25, MiXCR clonotype calling, in-frame beta chains only. Identical CDR3 proteins give one entry, which carries the most common genes and DNA. The V and J calls and clone size come from TCRdb's table, not from the authors' own analysis. The sample profile shows nearly 800,000 distinct CDR3 sequences; 56% of them were found once. The ten top clones hold under 30% of the sample.

From the cysteine up to the phenylalanine, the CDR3 has a length of 15 residues. The DNA shown is the 45-base CDR3, in frame from base 1. CDR1 is given as DFQATT and CDR2 as SNEGSKA, both from the germline V gene (reference sequence). Points on this clonotype: Its antigen remains undetermined. No qualities accompany the bases; no much larger clone lies one base away.

Donors were under 40 systemically healthy Caucasian individuals from Russia aged roughly 6 to 90 years. Each donor gave around 9.9 milliliters of peripheral blood, collected into EDTA-treated Vacutainer tubes. Ficoll-Paque density-gradient centrifugation was used to isolate PBMCs, with at least 6.5 million per sample. Trizol reagent was used to extract total RNA from PBMCs, with at least 6 micrograms per sample. Naive CD45RAhigh/CD27high T cell percentages were measured by flow cytometry on a PBMC aliquot from every donor. This chain is built from TRBV20-1 and TRBJ2-1; the D segment could be TRBD2, given 5 matching bases. The J call may be in error: the DNA end matches TRBJ2-7 better. The source material was blood. This receptor was obtained from a man in his forties in good health. For the CDR3, the sequence is CSARALTWGDHEQYF. Read as DNA, the sequence is TGCAGTGCTAGAGCCCTGACTTGGGGAGACCACGAGCAGTACTTC.